This TCR beta chain came from a study of blood T cell repertoires in COVID-19. Across the whole study: The analysed material was cDNA or gDNA that came from T cells, B-cell-depleted T cells, or PBMCs.

TCRdb's table, derived via immunoSEQ multiplex PCR, lists solely in-frame clones and lacks some. The sample lists under 300,000 clones, over 75% occurring once. The CDR3 is 17 residues long. Germline-derived CDR1 and CDR2 are MDHEN and SYDVKM. The J segment lost 1 base and the V segment lost 2 bases, leaving 7 bases of the junction unmatched. The sequenced sample consisted of PBMCs or T cells enriched from blood (not recorded which). The clonotype comes from a young man who had recovered from COVID-19. The chain has TRBV28 and TRBJ2-2; 7 nucleotides match TRBD2. CDR3 sequence reads: CASSLASGVQNTGELFF. The CDR3 DNA is TGTGCCAGCAGTTTAGCCAGCGGGGTCCAGAACACCGGGGAGCTGTTTTTT.